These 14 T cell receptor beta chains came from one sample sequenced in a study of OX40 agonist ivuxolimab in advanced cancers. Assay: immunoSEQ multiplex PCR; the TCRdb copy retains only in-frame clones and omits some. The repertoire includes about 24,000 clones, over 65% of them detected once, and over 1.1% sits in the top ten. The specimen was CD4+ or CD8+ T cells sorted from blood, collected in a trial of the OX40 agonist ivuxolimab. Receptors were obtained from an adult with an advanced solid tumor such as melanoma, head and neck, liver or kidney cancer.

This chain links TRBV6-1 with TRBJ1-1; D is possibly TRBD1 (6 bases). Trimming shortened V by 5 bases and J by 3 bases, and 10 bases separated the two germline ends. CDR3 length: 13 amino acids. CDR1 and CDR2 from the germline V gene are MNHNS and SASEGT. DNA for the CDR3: TGTGCCAGCAGTTCCCAGGGGCACACTGAAGCTTTCTTT. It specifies CASSSQGHTEAFF.

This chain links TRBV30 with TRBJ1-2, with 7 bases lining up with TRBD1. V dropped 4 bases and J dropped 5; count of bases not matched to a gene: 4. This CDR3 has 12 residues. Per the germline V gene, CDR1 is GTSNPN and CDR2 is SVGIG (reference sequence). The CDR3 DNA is TGTGCCTGGAATTCAGGGGGGTATGGCTACACCTTC. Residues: CAWNSGGYGYTF.

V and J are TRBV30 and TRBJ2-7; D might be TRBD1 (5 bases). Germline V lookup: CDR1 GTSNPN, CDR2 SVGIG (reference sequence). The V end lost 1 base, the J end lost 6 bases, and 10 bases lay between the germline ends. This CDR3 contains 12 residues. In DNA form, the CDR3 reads TGTGCCTGGAGTGGGGCAGGGCCCGAGCAGTACTTC. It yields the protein CAWSGAGPEQYF.

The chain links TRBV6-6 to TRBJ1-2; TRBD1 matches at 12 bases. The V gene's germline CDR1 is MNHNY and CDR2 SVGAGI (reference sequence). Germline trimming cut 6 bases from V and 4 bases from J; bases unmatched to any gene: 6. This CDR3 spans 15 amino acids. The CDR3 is CASRGQGAYSYGYTF. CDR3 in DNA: TGTGCCAGCAGGGGACAGGGGGCATACAGCTATGGCTACACCTTC.

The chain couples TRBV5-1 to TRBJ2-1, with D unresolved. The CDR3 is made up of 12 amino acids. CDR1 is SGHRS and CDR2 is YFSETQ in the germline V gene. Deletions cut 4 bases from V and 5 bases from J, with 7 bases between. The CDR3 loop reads CASSHRNNEQFF. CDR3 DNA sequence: TGCGCCAGCAGCCATAGAAACAATGAGCAGTTCTTC.

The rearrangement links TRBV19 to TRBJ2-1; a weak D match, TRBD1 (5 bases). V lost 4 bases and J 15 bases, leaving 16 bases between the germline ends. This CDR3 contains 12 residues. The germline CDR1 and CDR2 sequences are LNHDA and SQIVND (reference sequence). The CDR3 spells CASSTPTGRPFF. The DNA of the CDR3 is TGTGCCAGTAGTACCCCTACAGGACGCCCGTTCTTC.

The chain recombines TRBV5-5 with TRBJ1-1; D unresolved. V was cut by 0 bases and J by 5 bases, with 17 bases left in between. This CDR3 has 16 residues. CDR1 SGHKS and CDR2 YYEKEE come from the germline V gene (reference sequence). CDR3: CASSLAPGVVGTEAFF. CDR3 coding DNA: TGTGCCAGCAGCTTGGCCCCAGGAGTCGTTGGAACTGAAGCTTTCTTT.

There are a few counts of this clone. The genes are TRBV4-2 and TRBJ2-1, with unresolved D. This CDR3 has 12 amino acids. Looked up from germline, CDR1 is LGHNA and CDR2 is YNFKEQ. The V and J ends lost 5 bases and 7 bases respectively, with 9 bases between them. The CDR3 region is CASSVSWNEQFF. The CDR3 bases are TGTGCCAGCAGCGTCTCTTGGAATGAGCAGTTCTTC.

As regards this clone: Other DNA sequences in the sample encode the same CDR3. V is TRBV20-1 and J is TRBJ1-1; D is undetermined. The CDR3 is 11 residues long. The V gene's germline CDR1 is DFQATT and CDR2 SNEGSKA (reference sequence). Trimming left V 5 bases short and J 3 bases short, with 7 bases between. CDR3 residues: CSAGRDTEAFF. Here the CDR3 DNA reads TGCAGTGCTGGGAGGGACACTGAAGCTTTCTTT.

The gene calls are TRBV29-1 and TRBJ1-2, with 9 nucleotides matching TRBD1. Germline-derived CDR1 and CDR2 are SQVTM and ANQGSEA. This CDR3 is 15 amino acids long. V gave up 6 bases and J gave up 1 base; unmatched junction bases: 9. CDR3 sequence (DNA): TGCAGCGTCTCCGGGACAGGGAAGGGTAACTATGGCTACACCTTC. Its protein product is CSVSGTGKGNYGYTF.

In DNA form, the CDR3 reads TGTGCCAGCAACTCCGGGGGGGGTTTGTACGAGCAGTACTTC. It codes for CASNSGGGLYEQYF. The chain uses TRBV7-9 and TRBJ2-7; 8 positions match TRBD2. Germline CDR1 SEHNR, CDR2 FQNEAQ (reference sequence). The V and J ends lost 7 bases and 4 bases, in that order; junction bases with no gene match: 9. The CDR3 consists of 14 residues.

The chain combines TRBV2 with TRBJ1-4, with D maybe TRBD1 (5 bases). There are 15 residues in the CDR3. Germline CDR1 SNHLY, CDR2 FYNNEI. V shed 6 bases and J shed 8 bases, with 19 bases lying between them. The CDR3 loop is CASSPRVGEGEKLFF. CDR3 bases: TGTGCCAGCAGCCCAAGAGTGGGAGAGGGGGAAAAACTGTTTTTT.

The CDR3 region is CASSLGDRRNTEAFF. The CDR3, as DNA: TGTGCCAGCAGCTTAGGGGACAGGAGGAACACTGAAGCTTTCTTT. V is TRBV7-2 and J is TRBJ1-1; 8 nucleotides line up with TRBD1. This CDR3 contains 15 residues. Germline V gene sequence: CDR1 SGHTA, CDR2 FQGNSA. The V segment lost 1 base and the J segment 1 base; nucleotides outside the gene matches: 2.

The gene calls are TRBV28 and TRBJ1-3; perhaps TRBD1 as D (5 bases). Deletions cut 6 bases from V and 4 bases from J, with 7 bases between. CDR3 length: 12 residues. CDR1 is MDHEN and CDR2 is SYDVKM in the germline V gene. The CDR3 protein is CASRQDGNTIYF. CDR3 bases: TGTGCCAGCAGACAGGACGGAAACACCATATATTTT.